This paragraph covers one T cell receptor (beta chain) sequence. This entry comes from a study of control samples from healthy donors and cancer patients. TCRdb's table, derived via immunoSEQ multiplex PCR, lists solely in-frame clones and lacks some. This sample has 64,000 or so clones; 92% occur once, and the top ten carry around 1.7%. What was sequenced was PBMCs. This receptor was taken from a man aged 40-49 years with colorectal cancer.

The CDR3 sequence is CASSRGGEGGYEQYF. As DNA, the CDR3 is TGTGCCAGCTCAAGGGGAGGGGAGGGGGGCTACGAGCAGTACTTC. The rearrangement uses TRBV2 and TRBJ2-7; perhaps TRBD2 as D (7 bases). V was shortened by 8 bases and J by 3 bases, with 20 bases between the two germline ends. CDR3 length: 15 amino acids. Germline-derived CDR1 and CDR2 are SNHLY and FYNNEI.